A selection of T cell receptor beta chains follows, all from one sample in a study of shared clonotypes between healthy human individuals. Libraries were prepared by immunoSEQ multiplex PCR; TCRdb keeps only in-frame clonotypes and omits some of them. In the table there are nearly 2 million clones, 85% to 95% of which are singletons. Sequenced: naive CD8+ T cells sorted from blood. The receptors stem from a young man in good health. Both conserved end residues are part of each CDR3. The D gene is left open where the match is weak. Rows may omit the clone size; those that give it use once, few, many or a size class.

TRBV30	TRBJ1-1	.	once	CALSLGDTEAFF	TGTGCCTTAAGTTTAGGGGACACTGAAGCTTTCTTT
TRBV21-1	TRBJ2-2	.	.	CASSKSGSPNTGELFF	TGTGCCAGCAGCAAAAGCGGCAGCCCAAACACCGGGGAGCTGTTTTTT
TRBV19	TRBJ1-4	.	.	CASGTSPTNEKLFF	TGTGCCAGTGGAACGAGCCCAACTAATGAAAAACTGTTTTTT
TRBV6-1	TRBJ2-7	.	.	CASRITGFSYEQYF	TGTGCCAGCAGGATCACAGGTTTCTCCTACGAGCAGTACTTC
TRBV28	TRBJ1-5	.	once	CASSPAGVAAIQPQHF	TGTGCCAGCAGTCCTGCGGGGGTCGCGGCTATTCAGCCCCAGCATTTT
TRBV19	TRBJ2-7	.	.	CASSFRTDYEQYF	TGTGCCAGTAGTTTTCGGACGGACTACGAGCAGTACTTC
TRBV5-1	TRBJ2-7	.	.	CASSLEAAFGAYEQYF	TGCGCCAGCAGCTTGGAGGCGGCATTTGGAGCCTACGAGCAGTACTTC
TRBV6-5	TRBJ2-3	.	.	CASSYSDTQYF	TGTGCCAGCAGTTACTCAGATACGCAGTATTTT
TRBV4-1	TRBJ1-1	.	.	CASSQGGLVAFF	TGCGCCAGCAGCCAAGGAGGGCTCGTAGCTTTCTTT
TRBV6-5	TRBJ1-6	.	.	CASGQSSYNSPLHF	TGTGCCAGCGGACAGAGCTCCTATAATTCACCCCTCCACTTT
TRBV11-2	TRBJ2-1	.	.	CASSVSFKEFDEQFF	TGTGCCAGCAGCGTGTCGTTTAAGGAATTCGATGAGCAGTTCTTC
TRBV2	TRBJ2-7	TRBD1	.	CASKTGTGYEQYF	TGTGCCAGCAAGACCGGGACAGGGTACGAGCAGTACTTC
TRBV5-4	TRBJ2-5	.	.	CASSPDTLGETQYF	TGTGCCAGCAGCCCGGACACCCTAGGGGAGACCCAGTACTTC
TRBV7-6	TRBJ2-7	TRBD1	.	CASSPGQGAYEQYF	TGTGCCAGCAGCCCGGGACAGGGTGCCTACGAGCAGTACTTC
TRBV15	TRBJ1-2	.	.	CATSRDVGGYGYTF	TGTGCCACCAGCAGAGATGTGGGGGGCTATGGCTACACCTTC
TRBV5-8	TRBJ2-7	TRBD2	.	CASSPLAGGPSHEQYF	TGTGCCAGCAGCCCCCTAGCGGGAGGGCCTTCCCACGAGCAGTACTTC
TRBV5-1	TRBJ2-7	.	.	CASSSYGDSYEQYF	TGCGCCAGCAGCTCATACGGAGATTCCTACGAGCAGTACTTC
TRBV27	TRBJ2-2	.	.	CASRILGGTGELFF	TGTGCCAGCAGGATTCTGGGTGGCACCGGGGAGCTGTTTTTT
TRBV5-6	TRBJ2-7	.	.	CASSPSHSHWEQYF	TGTGCCAGCAGCCCGAGCCACTCTCATTGGGAGCAGTACTTC
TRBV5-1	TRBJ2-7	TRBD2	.	CASREGLADSYEQYF	TGCGCCAGCAGGGAGGGACTAGCGGACTCCTACGAGCAGTACTTC
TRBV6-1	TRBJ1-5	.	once	CASRRPDSNQPQHF	TGTGCCAGCAGAAGACCAGACAGCAATCAGCCCCAGCATTTT
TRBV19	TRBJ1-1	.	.	CASSIGQSLEAFF	TGTGCCAGTAGTATAGGACAGTCTCTTGAAGCTTTCTTT
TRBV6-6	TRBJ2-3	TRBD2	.	CASSYVPGGGDTQYF	TGTGCCAGCAGTTACGTCCCGGGAGGGGGAGATACGCAGTATTTT
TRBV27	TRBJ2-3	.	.	CASSLSQGLGVGTDTQYF	TGTGCCAGCAGTTTAAGTCAGGGTTTAGGGGTGGGCACAGATACGCAGTATTTT
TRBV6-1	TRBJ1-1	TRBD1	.	CASSDRDSYTEAFF	TGTGCCAGCAGTGACAGGGACAGCTACACTGAAGCTTTCTTT
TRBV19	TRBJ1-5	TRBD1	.	CASSTRTGPFQPQHF	TGTGCCAGTAGTACCCGGACAGGTCCTTTCCAGCCCCAGCATTTT
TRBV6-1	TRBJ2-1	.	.	CASRGRGPSEQFF	TGTGCCAGCAGAGGGCGAGGGCCAAGTGAGCAGTTCTTC
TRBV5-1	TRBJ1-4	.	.	CASSLGETYNEKLFF	TGCGCCAGCAGCTTGGGTGAAACCTATAATGAAAAACTGTTTTTT
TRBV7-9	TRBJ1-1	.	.	CASSLDGTLIEAFF	TGTGCCAGCAGCTTAGATGGGACACTTATTGAAGCTTTCTTT
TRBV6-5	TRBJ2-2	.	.	CASSFGENTGELFF	TGTGCCAGCAGTTTCGGAGAGAACACCGGGGAGCTGTTTTTT
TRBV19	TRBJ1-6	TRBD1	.	CASSDRDLNSPLHF	TGTGCCAGTAGTGACAGGGATTTGAATTCACCCCTCCACTTT
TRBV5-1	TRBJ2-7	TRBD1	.	CASSFGTGSYEQYF	TGCGCCAGCAGCTTCGGGACAGGATCCTACGAGCAGTACTTC
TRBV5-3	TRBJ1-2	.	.	CARSGKQVNYGYTF	TGTGCCAGAAGCGGAAAACAGGTTAACTATGGCTACACCTTC
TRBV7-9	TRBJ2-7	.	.	CASGGPQGGYEQYF	TGTGCCAGCGGTGGACCCCAGGGGGGATACGAGCAGTACTTC
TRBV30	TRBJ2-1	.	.	CAWTTGTGSYNEQFF	TGTGCCTGGACCACCGGGACTGGCTCCTACAATGAGCAGTTCTTC
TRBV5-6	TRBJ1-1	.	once	CASSLDPMNTEAFF	TGTGCCAGCAGCTTGGATCCCATGAACACTGAAGCTTTCTTT
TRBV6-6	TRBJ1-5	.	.	CASSPRSFTQPQHF	TGTGCCAGCAGCCCACGGAGCTTTACCCAGCCCCAGCATTTT
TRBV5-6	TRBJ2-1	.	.	CASSRGGLQFF	TGTGCCAGCAGCCGCGGGGGCCTGCAGTTCTTC
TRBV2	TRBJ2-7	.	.	CASSEAGNPLWEQYF	TGTGCCAGCAGTGAAGCAGGGAACCCCCTCTGGGAGCAGTACTTC
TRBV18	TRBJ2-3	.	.	CASSLGGPSTDTQYF	TGTGCCAGCTCACTCGGGGGTCCTAGCACAGATACGCAGTATTTT
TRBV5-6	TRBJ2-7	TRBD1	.	CASREGQEYYEQYF	TGTGCCAGCAGGGAGGGACAGGAATATTACGAGCAGTACTTC
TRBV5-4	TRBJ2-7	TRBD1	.	CASSGPTGTSYEQYF	TGTGCCAGCAGCGGACCGACAGGGACCTCCTACGAGCAGTACTTC
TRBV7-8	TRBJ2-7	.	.	CASSSSPAREQYF	TGTGCCAGCAGCTCCTCCCCGGCCCGCGAGCAGTACTTC
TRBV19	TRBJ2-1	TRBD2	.	CASSIVGLAGTNEQFF	TGTGCCAGTAGTATAGTGGGACTAGCGGGGACCAATGAGCAGTTCTTC
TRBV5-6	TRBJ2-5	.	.	CASSLDRLRGETQYF	TGTGCCAGCAGCTTGGATCGATTGAGGGGAGAGACCCAGTACTTC
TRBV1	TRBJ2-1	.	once	CTSSQDVRLAGNNEQFF	TGCACCAGCAGCCAAGATGTCAGGCTAGCGGGGAACAATGAGCAGTTCTTC